The rows below give T cell receptor beta chains drawn from one sample of a study of control samples from healthy donors and cancer patients. TCRdb's table, derived via immunoSEQ multiplex PCR, lists solely in-frame clones and lacks some. The sample records some 73,000 clones, around 94% being singletons. The sequencing sample was made of blood. All receptors derive from a woman aged 40-49 years in good health. Each CDR3 is given with its conserved first and last residue. A D gene is named only where the DNA matches it firmly. The size of a clone is reported for some rows only, either as once, few or many, or as a class for expanded clones.

TRBV24-1	TRBJ2-7	NA	NA	CATSGRGNYEQYF	TGTGCCACCAGTGGGAGGGGGAACTACGAGCAGTACTTC
TRBV28	TRBJ1-6	once	NA	CASGSSLTERKSPLHF	TGTGCCAGCGGCTCCTCTTTAACGGAGAGGAAATCACCCCTCCACTTT
TRBV23-1	TRBJ1-2	NA	TRBD1	CASSQDRFVDGYTF	TGCGCCAGCAGTCAGGACAGGTTTGTAGACGGCTACACCTTC
TRBV19	TRBJ2-2	NA	NA	CARLPGPRRQPPTGELFF	TGTGCCAGGCTTCCGGGACCCCGGCGCCAGCCGCCCACCGGGGAGCTGTTTTTT
TRBV11-2	TRBJ1-2	NA	NA	CASSLEAGSLGGYTF	TGTGCCAGCAGCTTAGAGGCAGGGAGCTTGGGCGGCTACACCTTC
TRBV28	TRBJ1-1	NA	NA	CASSLRVTVDTEAFF	TGTGCCAGCAGTTTAAGGGTGACTGTGGACACTGAAGCTTTCTTT
TRBV18	TRBJ1-5	once	NA	CASSPPGYSNQPQHF	TGTGCCAGCTCACCACCAGGGTATAGCAATCAGCCCCAGCATTTT
TRBV2	TRBJ1-5	NA	NA	CASRDPDQPQHF	TGTGCCAGCAGGGACCCTGATCAGCCCCAGCATTTT
TRBV19	TRBJ1-1	NA	TRBD1	CATRVGTANTEAFF	TGTGCCACCCGTGTAGGGACAGCGAACACTGAAGCTTTCTTT
TRBV5-4	TRBJ2-7	NA	TRBD1	CASSSGTGRRYEQYF	TGTGCCAGCAGCTCCGGGACAGGACGTCGCTACGAGCAGTACTTC
TRBV7-9	TRBJ1-4	NA	TRBD1	CASSPRTGGIEKLFF	TGTGCCAGCAGCCCCCGGACAGGGGGTATTGAAAAACTGTTTTTT
TRBV6-5	TRBJ1-4	once	TRBD1	CASSPGQGRKKLFF	TGTGCCAGCAGTCCGGGACAGGGAAGGAAAAAACTGTTTTTT
TRBV7-9	TRBJ1-4	NA	NA	CASSLVEKLFF	TGTGCCAGCAGCTTAGTTGAAAAACTGTTTTTT
TRBV5-8	TRBJ1-1	NA	NA	CASSFVQVSEAFF	TGTGCCAGCAGCTTTGTTCAGGTCTCTGAAGCTTTCTTT
TRBV15	TRBJ1-6	NA	NA	CATSRDGSPLHF	TGTGCCACCAGCAGAGATGGTTCACCCCTCCACTTT
TRBV11-2	TRBJ1-2	NA	TRBD1	CASSLTGGNYGYTF	TGTGCCAGCAGCCTAACAGGGGGAAACTATGGCTACACCTTC
TRBV5-1	TRBJ2-7	NA	TRBD1	CASSLAGTGNYEQYF	TGCGCCAGCAGCCTCGCCGGGACAGGGAACTACGAGCAGTACTTC
TRBV6-5	TRBJ2-7	NA	NA	CASSSGSSGDYEQYF	TGTGCCAGCAGTTCCGGTTCCTCGGGGGACTACGAGCAGTACTTC
TRBV27	TRBJ2-7	once	NA	CASSLGVEGRGAFYEQYF	TGTGCCAGCAGTTTAGGGGTCGAGGGGAGGGGGGCCTTTTACGAGCAGTACTTC
TRBV27	TRBJ1-1	NA	NA	CASSFRSGAEAFF	TGTGCCAGCAGTTTCAGGTCCGGAGCTGAAGCTTTCTTT
TRBV7-9	TRBJ2-2	NA	TRBD1	CASSSGQGVTGELFF	TGTGCCAGCAGCTCGGGACAGGGGGTCACCGGGGAGCTGTTTTTT
TRBV7-8	TRBJ2-7	NA	TRBD1	CASSPTGDEQYF	TGTGCCAGCAGCCCGACAGGGGACGAGCAGTACTTC
TRBV30	TRBJ2-2	NA	TRBD2	CAWSHGLVGTGELFF	TGTGCCTGGAGCCACGGACTAGTGGGCACCGGGGAGCTGTTTTTT
TRBV7-9	TRBJ2-2	NA	NA	CASSLSGELFF	TGTGCCAGCAGCTTGTCCGGGGAGCTGTTTTTT
TRBV5-4	TRBJ1-1	NA	NA	CASSLGTLNTEAFF	TGTGCCAGCAGCTTGGGGACACTGAACACTGAAGCTTTCTTT
TRBV5-4	TRBJ2-7	NA	NA	CASSSGTGPYEQYF	TGTGCCAGCAGCTCCGGGACGGGCCCATACGAGCAGTACTTC
TRBV6-5	TRBJ1-5	NA	NA	CASSYWPTVGEKSQHF	TGTGCCAGCAGTTATTGGCCGACAGTCGGTGAAAAGTCCCAGCATTTT
TRBV7-9	TRBJ1-5	NA	TRBD1	CASSLGSGQLNQPQHF	TGTGCCAGCAGCTTAGGGTCGGGACAGCTCAATCAGCCCCAGCATTTT
TRBV24-1	TRBJ2-2	NA	TRBD1	CATSDPTGDHGELFF	TGTGCCACCAGTGACCCTACAGGGGATCACGGGGAGCTGTTTTTT
TRBV7-6	TRBJ2-2	NA	NA	CASSLASSGTGELFF	TGTGCCAGCAGCTTAGCCTCCAGCGGCACCGGGGAGCTGTTTTTT
TRBV14	TRBJ2-2	NA	NA	CASSRSGTTNTGELFF	TGTGCCAGCAGCCGGTCCGGGACAACGAACACCGGGGAGCTGTTTTTT
TRBV4-1	TRBJ2-7	NA	TRBD2	CASSQDLAGGLGYEQYF	TGCGCCAGCAGCCAAGACCTGGCGGGGGGTCTGGGCTACGAGCAGTACTTC
TRBV9	TRBJ2-7	NA	TRBD1	CASSPYGTGFYEQYF	TGTGCCAGCAGCCCATACGGGACAGGCTTCTACGAGCAGTACTTC
TRBV28	TRBJ2-7	NA	NA	CASSSPPRGDYEQYF	TGTGCCAGCAGTTCCCCCCCCAGAGGGGACTACGAGCAGTACTTC
TRBV10-3	TRBJ1-3	NA	NA	CAISERGTVGNTIYF	TGTGCCATCAGTGAACGCGGGACGGTCGGAAACACCATATATTTT
TRBV28	TRBJ1-1	NA	NA	CASRWGSQNTEAFF	TGTGCCAGCAGGTGGGGCAGCCAGAACACTGAAGCTTTCTTT
TRBV18	TRBJ1-5	NA	NA	CASSPAGSSNQPQHF	TGTGCCAGCTCACCAGCAGGTTCCAGCAATCAGCCCCAGCATTTT
TRBV28	TRBJ2-7	NA	TRBD2	CASSFRGRVSYEQYF	TGTGCCAGCAGTTTCCGGGGGAGGGTATCCTACGAGCAGTACTTC
TRBV5-8	TRBJ2-2	NA	TRBD2	CASSLGLASDTGELFF	TGTGCCAGCAGCTTGGGACTAGCTTCCGACACCGGGGAGCTGTTTTTT
TRBV18	TRBJ1-3	NA	NA	CASSPPGRVSGNTIYF	TGTGCCAGCTCACCACCGGGGAGGGTCTCTGGAAACACCATATATTTT
TRBV3-1/TRBV3-2	TRBJ1-5	NA	NA	CASSQGDQPQHF	TGTGCCAGCAGCCAGGGTGATCAGCCCCAGCATTTT
TRBV6-5	TRBJ1-2	NA	TRBD1	CASSYSGTGNYGYTF	TGTGCCAGCAGTTACTCCGGGACAGGGAACTATGGCTACACCTTC
TRBV11-3	TRBJ2-3	NA	NA	CASSLGDTDTQYF	TGTGCCAGCAGCTTAGGGGACACAGATACGCAGTATTTT
TRBV6-6	TRBJ1-3	NA	NA	CASSGGRSGNTIYF	TGTGCCAGCTCGGGAGGCCGCTCTGGAAACACCATATATTTT
TRBV7-9	TRBJ2-1	NA	NA	CASSPRTGRAVDEQFF	TGTGCCAGCAGCCCTCGGACAGGGAGGGCTGTGGATGAGCAGTTCTTC
TRBV10-3	TRBJ1-3	NA	NA	CAISERGTTGNTIYF	TGTGCCATCAGTGAGAGGGGGACAACTGGAAACACCATATATTTT
TRBV2	TRBJ2-2	NA	NA	CASTPEYTGELFF	TGTGCCAGCACTCCGGAGTACACCGGGGAGCTGTTTTTT
TRBV19	TRBJ2-4	NA	NA	CASSIGTAKNIQYF	TGTGCCAGTAGTATCGGGACAGCCAAAAACATTCAGTACTTC
TRBV4-1	TRBJ2-7	NA	NA	CASSQVGLGEQYF	TGCGCCAGCAGCCAAGTGGGGCTCGGGGAGCAGTACTTC
TRBV7-9	TRBJ1-3	NA	TRBD1	CASSFDRGGNTIYF	TGTGCCAGCAGCTTCGACAGGGGTGGAAACACCATATATTTT
TRBV12-3/TRBV12-4	TRBJ1-2	NA	NA	CASSPGPNYGYTF	TGTGCCAGCAGTCCAGGGCCTAACTATGGCTACACCTTC
TRBV5-5	TRBJ2-7	NA	NA	CASSSRDTYPQQYF	TGTGCCAGCAGCTCCCGGGACACCTACCCTCAGCAGTACTTC